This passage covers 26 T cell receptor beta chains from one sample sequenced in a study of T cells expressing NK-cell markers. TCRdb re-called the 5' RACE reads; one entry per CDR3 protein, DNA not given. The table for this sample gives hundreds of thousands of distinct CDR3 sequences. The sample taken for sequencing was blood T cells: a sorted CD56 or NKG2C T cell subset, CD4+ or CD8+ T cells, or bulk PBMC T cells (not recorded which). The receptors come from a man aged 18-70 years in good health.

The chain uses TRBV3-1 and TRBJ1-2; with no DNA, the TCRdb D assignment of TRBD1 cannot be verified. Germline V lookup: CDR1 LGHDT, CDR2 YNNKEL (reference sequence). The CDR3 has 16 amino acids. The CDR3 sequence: CASSQVGPGDNYGYTF.

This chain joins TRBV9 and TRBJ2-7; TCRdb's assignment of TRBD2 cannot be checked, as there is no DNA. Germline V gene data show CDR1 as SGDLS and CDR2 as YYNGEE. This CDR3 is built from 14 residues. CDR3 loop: CASSASGTTYEQYF.

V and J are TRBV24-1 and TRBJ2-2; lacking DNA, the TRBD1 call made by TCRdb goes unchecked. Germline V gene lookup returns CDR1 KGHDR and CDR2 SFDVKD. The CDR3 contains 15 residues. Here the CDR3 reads CATSDPAAPTGELFF.

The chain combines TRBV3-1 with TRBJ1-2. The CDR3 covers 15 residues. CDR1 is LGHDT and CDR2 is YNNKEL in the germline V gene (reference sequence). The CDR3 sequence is CASSPSRTRNYGYTF.

CDR3 loop: CASSQDPGLANTLGELFF. The chain joins TRBV14 to TRBJ2-2; TCRdb indicates TRBD2, and absent DNA this call remains unverified. This CDR3 is 18 amino acids long. CDR1 is SGHDN, CDR2 FVKESK, per germline.

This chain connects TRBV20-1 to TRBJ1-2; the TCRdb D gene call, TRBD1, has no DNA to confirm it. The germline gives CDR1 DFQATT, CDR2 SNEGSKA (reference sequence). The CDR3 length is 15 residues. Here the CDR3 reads CSATAAGAGGYGYTF.

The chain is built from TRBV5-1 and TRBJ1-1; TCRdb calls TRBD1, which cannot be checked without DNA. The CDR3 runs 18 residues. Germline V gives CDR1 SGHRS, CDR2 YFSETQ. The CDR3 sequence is CASSPGLWQYVRDTEAFF. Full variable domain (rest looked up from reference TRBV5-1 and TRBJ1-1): KAGVTQTPRYLIKTRGQQVTLSCSPISGHRSVSWYQQTPGQGLQFLFEYFSETQRNKGNFPGRFSGRQFSNSRSEMNVSTLELGDSALYLCASSPGLWQYVRDTEAFFGQGTRLTVV.

This CDR3 reads CASSVGPDNEQFF. The rearrangement uses TRBV9 and TRBJ2-1; checking the TCRdb D call of TRBD1 is not possible without DNA. The CDR3 has 13 residues. Germline V gene lookup returns CDR1 SGDLS and CDR2 YYNGEE.

CDR3 residues: CASSLERTLNGYTF. This rearrangement joins TRBV7-9 to TRBJ1-2; TCRdb indicates TRBD1, and absent DNA this call remains unverified. Germline V gene lookup returns CDR1 SEHNR and CDR2 FQNEAQ (reference sequence). The CDR3 length is 14 residues.

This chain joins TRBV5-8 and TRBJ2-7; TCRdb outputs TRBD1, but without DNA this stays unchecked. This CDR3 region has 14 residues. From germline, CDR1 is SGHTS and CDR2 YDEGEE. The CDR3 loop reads CASSRDRGPNEQYF.

Here the CDR3 reads CASRPRQGEAFF. The chain combines TRBV5-1 with TRBJ1-1; TCRdb selects TRBD1, and the lack of DNA leaves this call unchecked. Germline V gene data show CDR1 as SGHRS and CDR2 as YFSETQ. This CDR3 contains 12 residues.

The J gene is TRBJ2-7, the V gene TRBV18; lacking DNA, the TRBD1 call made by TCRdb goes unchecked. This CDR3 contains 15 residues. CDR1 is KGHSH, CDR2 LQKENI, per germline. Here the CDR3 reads CASSPLGTQSYEQYF. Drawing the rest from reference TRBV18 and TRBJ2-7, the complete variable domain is NAGVMQNPRHLVRRRGQEARLRCSPMKGHSHVYWYRQLPEEGLKFMVYLQKENIIDESGMPKERFSAEFPKEGPSILRIQQVVRGDSAAYFCASSPLGTQSYEQYFGPGTRLTVT.

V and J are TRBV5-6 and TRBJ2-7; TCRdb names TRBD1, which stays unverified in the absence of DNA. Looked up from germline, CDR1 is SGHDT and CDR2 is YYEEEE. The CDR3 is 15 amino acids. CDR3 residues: CASSRWTGISYEQYF.

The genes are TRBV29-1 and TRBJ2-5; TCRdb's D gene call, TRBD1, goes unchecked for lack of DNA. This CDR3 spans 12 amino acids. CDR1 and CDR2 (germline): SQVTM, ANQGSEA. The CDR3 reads CSVGDREETQYF. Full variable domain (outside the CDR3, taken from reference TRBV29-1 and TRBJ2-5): SAVISQKPSRDICQRGTSLTIQCQVDSQVTMMFWYRQQPGQSLTLIATANQGSEATYESGFVIDKFPISRPNLTFSTLTVSNMSPEDSSIYLCSVGDREETQYFGPGTRLLVL.

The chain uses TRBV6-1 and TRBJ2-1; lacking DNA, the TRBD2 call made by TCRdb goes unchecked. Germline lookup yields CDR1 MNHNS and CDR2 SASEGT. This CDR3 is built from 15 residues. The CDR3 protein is CASNPGTSGYNEQFF.

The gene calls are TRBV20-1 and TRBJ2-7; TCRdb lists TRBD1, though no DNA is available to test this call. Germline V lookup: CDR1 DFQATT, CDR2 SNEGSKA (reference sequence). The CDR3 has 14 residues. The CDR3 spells CSARATTGSYEQYF.

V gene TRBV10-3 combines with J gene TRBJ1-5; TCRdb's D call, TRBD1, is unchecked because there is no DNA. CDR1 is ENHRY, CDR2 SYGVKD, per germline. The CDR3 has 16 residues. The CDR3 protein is CAISEGTGTGNQPQHF.

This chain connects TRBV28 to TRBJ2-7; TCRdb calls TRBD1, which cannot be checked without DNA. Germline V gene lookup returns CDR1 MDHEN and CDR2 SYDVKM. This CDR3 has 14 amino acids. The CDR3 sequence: CASRRGGYSYEQYF.

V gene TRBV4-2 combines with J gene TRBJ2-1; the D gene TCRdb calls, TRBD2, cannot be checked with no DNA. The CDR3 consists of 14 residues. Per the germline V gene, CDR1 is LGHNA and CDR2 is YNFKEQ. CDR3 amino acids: CASTQTQLANKQFF.

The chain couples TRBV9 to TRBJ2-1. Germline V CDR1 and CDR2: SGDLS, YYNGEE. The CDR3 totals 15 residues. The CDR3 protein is CASSAHTELGNEQFF.

CDR3 sequence: CASSPGQTMNTEAFF. This chain joins TRBV4-1 and TRBJ1-1; there is no DNA to check the TCRdb D call of TRBD1. Germline CDR1 is MGHRA and CDR2 is YSYEKL. This CDR3 comprises 15 residues.

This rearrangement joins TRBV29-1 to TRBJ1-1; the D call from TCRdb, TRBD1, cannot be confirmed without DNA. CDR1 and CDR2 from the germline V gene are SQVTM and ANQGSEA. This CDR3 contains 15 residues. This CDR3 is CSVTGALSGRTEAFF.

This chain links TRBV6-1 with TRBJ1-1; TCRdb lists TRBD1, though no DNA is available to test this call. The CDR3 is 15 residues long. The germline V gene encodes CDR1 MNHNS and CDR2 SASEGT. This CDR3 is CASNGRQMGLIEAFF.

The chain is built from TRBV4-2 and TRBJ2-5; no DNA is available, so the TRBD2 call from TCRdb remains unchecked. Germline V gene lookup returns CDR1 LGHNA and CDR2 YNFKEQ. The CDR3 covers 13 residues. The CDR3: CASRGTSGETQYF.

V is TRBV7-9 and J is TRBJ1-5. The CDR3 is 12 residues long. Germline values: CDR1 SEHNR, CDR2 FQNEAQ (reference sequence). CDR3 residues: CASSRDYWPQHF.

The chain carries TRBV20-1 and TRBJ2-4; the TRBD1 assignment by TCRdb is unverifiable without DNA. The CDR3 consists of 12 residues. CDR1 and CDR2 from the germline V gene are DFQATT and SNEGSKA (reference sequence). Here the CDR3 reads CSAVRGKNIQYF.